This T cell receptor (beta chain) was recovered during a study of shared clonotypes between healthy human individuals. Each PCR replicate from the sorted subsets contained about 180 ng DNA, which is 30,000 or so T cell genomes. Clones were sequenced by immunoSEQ multiplex PCR, and TCRdb holds only the in-frame ones, with some missing. The sample holds more than 2 million clones, roughly 96% seen once. As concerns this clone: What it binds is unknown.

Overall study findings and caveats: Inspection by rarefaction showed sorted-subset sequencing to be incomplete despite large depth.

The CDR3 runs to 16 residues. The germline V gene encodes CDR1 SGDLS and CDR2 YYNGEE. The junction had 8 bases not matched to a gene; V was cut back by 2 bases and J by 5 bases. Donors, healthy HIV-negative adults, lacked recent acute infections or vaccinations. The rearrangement links TRBV9 to TRBJ2-5; TRBD1 agrees at 11 bases. Sequenced: naive CD4+ T cells sorted from blood. Subset specified: CD45RA+ positively selected. The clonotype was recovered from a young man in good health. CDR3 amino acids: CASSVTGTGGRETQYF. CDR3 DNA sequence: TGTGCCAGCAGCGTCACCGGGACAGGGGGGCGGGAGACCCAGTACTTC.